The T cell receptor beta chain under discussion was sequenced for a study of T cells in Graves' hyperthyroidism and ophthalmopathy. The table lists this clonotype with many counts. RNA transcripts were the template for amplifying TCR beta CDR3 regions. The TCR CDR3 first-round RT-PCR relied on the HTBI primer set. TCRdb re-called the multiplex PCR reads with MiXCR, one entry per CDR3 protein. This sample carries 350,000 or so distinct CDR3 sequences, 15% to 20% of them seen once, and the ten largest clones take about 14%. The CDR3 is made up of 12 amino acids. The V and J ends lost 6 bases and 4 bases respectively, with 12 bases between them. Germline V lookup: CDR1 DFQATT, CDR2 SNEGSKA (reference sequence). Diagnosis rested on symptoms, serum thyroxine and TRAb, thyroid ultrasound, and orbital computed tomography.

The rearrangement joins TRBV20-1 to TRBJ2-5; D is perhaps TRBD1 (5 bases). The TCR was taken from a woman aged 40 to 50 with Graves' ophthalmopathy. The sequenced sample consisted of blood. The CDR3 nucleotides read TGCAGTGCCCACCGTAGGGGAGAGACCCAGTACTTC. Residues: CSAHRRGETQYF.